Sequencing of this T cell receptor beta chain was carried out in a study of early T cells in non-severe SARS-CoV-2 infection. Individual cDNA molecules carried attached unique molecular identifiers. In TCRdb, the 5' RACE reads were re-called with MiXCR into one record per CDR3 protein. The sample consists of over 50,000 distinct CDR3 sequences, about 16% of them appearing once. This clonotype was counted between two and nine times. The CDR3 runs to 16 residues. V was cut by 5 bases and J by 0 bases, with 14 bases left in between. Germline V gene data show CDR1 as SGHTA and CDR2 as FQGNSA. This TCR was sampled from an adult who was a healthcare worker with PCR-confirmed SARS-CoV-2 infection or an uninfected control (not recorded which). This chain links TRBV7-2 with TRBJ2-4; D is undetermined. This material consisted of whole blood, taken at baseline. CDR3 sequence: CASSHTPTVAKNIQYF. Written as DNA, the CDR3 is TGTGCCAGCAGCCATACCCCGACCGTAGCCAAAAACATTCAGTACTTC.